This TCR beta chain was profiled in a study of T cells after yellow fever vaccination (dated by TCRdb to about 2019). Notes on the research overall: The SMART-Seq v4 Ultra Low Input RNA kit was used to prepare libraries from fractions with low cell numbers. The cohort comprised two healthy male donors, one aged 18 to 30 and one aged 30 to 40 years. Bulk TCR alpha and beta repertoires were sequenced longitudinally to track T-cell clones before and after primary and booster YFV17D yellow fever vaccination. Blood samples were taken at several timepoints before and after primary and secondary immunization, and bulk PBMC replicates and cell subsets were isolated. Results and caveats for the whole study, not just this receptor: A small share of clonotypes occurred in both CD4 and CD8 compartments, likely arising from convergent recombination. Only two donors were included in the study, so the extent to which the findings can be generalized is limited. Compared with the primary T-cell response, the secondary T-cell response was faster but weaker, reaching its peak on day 5 rather than on day 15. Computational filtering was needed because FACS-sorted repertoires could contain abundant contaminating clonotypes from the bulk population. Most clones expanded after primary vaccination (around 96% of CD4 and 70% to 90% of CD8) were re-detected after the booster, suggesting that broad memory maintenance occurred.

According to the study, the label for this sample's treatment or condition signals: live attenuated yellow fever vaccine strain. Two biological replicates of bulk PBMCs were collected at each blood-draw timepoint. A standard Ficoll-Paque protocol was used to isolate PBMCs from peripheral blood. TriZol was used to extract RNA from bulk PBMCs, CD4 and CD8 fractions, and dextramer-positive and dextramer-negative fractions. This clonotype was picked up many times. The antigen it recognizes is unknown. Base quality data are lacking; no much larger clone is found one base away. The listed sequencing device is Illumina NovaSeq 6000. TCR cDNA was synthesized by 5'RACE template switching, which introduced a universal primer site and unique molecular identifiers. Priming of cDNA synthesis was performed from both the TCR alpha and TCR beta constant segments. Library amplification used two PCR steps, and the second PCR step added sample barcodes and sequencing adapters. Sequencing of libraries was performed on Illumina HiSeq 2500 (2x100 bp) or NovaSeq (2x150 bp). In the original analysis: MIGEC was used to demultiplex reads and collapse the reads into UMI consensus sequences, and MiXCR was used for V(D)J alignment. Clonotypes responding to the vaccine were identified with edgeR on replicate PBMC samples, with the criteria of FDR below 0.01 and a log2 fold change above 5 up to day 15. Each bulk clonotype was labeled CD4 or CD8 based on which sequenced repertoire, CD4 or CD8, contained the clonotype at higher abundance. TCRdb took the public reads, trimmed them with fastp at Q25, ran MiXCR for clone calling and kept in-frame beta chains. Every entry covers one CDR3 protein and lists the most common genes and DNA from its rows. TCRdb's processing, not the study's, gives the V and J calls here. Here the sample has 250,000 to 400,000 distinct CDR3 sequences; approximately 4% occur a single time. Of the sample, approximately 25% is held by the ten largest clones.

The cysteine opens and the phenylalanine closes a CDR3 of 13 amino acids. This entry keeps only the CDR3 DNA: 39 bases, framed from base 1. V loses 6 bases of germline sequence and J loses 4 bases, and the interval between the two ends is 12 bases. Sequencing used PBMCs, obtained 5 days after the yellow fever booster vaccination. This receptor chain uses TRBV12-3 or TRBV12-4 and TRBJ1-2; no D gene is confidently identified. The clonotype originates from a man younger than 35 who received the YFV17D yellow fever vaccine. The DNA sequence reads TGTGCCAGCAGCCAGACCCGGGGCTATGGCTACACCTTC. Its protein reads: CASSQTRGYGYTF.